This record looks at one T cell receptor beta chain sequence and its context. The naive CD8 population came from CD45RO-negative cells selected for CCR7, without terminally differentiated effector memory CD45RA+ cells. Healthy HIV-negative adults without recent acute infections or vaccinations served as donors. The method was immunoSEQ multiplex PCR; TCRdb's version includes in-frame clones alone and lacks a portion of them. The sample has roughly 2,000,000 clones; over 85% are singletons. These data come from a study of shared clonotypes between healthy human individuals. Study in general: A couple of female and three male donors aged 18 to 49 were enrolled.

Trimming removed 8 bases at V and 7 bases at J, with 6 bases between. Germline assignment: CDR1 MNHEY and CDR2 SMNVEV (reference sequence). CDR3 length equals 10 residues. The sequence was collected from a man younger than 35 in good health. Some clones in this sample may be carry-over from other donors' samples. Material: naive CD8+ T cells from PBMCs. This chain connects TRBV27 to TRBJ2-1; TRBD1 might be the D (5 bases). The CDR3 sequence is CASGANEQFF. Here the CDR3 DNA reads TGTGCCAGCGGGGCGAATGAGCAGTTCTTC.